The 3 T cell receptor beta chains below all came from one sample that was sequenced in a study of PD-1 blockade in classical Hodgkin lymphoma. The table came from immunoSEQ multiplex PCR; TCRdb's copy has only in-frame clones and leaves some out. The repertoire includes more than 7,000 clones, about 86% of them detected once, and around 20% sits in the top ten. Relapse after autologous stem cell transplantation occurred in every patient, and brentuximab vedotin exposure varied. The authors enriched CD8+ T cells from thawed PBMCs via magnetic negative selection. The sequenced sample was CD8+ T cells from blood, obtained at baseline. All receptors come from a human donor with classical Hodgkin lymphoma.

This sequence joins TRBV5-1 and TRBJ2-5, with 9 nucleotides matching TRBD1. V shed 4 bases, J shed 5 bases, and the junction held 6 bases outside the gene matches. The CDR3 covers 14 residues. Germline V gives CDR1 SGHRS, CDR2 YFSETQ. CDR3 residues: CASSPYRGLETQYF. The CDR3 coding sequence is TGCGCCAGCAGCCCATACAGGGGGCTGGAGACCCAGTACTTC.

This clone was recorded once. This sequence joins TRBV7-9 and TRBJ2-3; tentatively, D is TRBD2 (6 bases). The CDR3 is made up of 14 amino acids. Germline CDR1 is SEHNR and CDR2 is FQNEAQ (reference sequence). Trimming removed 5 bases from V and 10 bases from J, with 19 bases in between. The CDR3 nucleotides read TGTGCCAGCAGCGCGGGACTCGACCTCGGGTCGCAGTATTTT. Its protein is CASSAGLDLGSQYF. The variable domain in full, with the rest retrieved from reference TRBV7-9 and TRBJ2-3, is DTGVSQNPRHKITKRGQNVTFRCDPISEHNRLYWYRQTLGQGPEFLTYFQNEAQLEKSRLLSDRFSAERPKGSFSTLEIQRTEQGDSAMYLCASSAGLDLGSQYFGPGTRLTVL.

This rearrangement joins TRBV11-2 to TRBJ1-1; TRBD1 aligns across 10 bases. Germline CDR1 and CDR2: SGHAT and FQNNGV. V was pared by 0 bases and J by 5 bases, with 12 bases of the junction left unmatched. The CDR3 runs to 18 residues. In DNA form, the CDR3 reads TGTGCCAGCAGCTTAGAGCCGACAGGGGGCAACATTGGGACTGAAGCTTTCTTT. Translated, it gives CASSLEPTGGNIGTEAFF.